This TCR beta chain originates from a study of cytomegalovirus exposure and HLA in healthy donors (dated by TCRdb to 2016 to 2017). General notes on the study: A later analysis indicated that the 130 or so validation repertoires were generated on the platform also employed for the approximately 670 repertoires of the first cohort. The study aimed to test whether signatures of past pathogen exposure could be identified by cataloging public T cell receptors. Along with the roughly 710-subject first cohort, a separate validation cohort of over 90 different subjects was used. To predict cytomegalovirus infection status, the study combined high-throughput TCR immunosequencing, statistical association of individual TCRs with disease status, and machine learning.

Receptor amplification or capture employed the immunoSEQ multiplex PCR assay. The original pipeline was this. A statistical classification framework was developed to diagnose cytomegalovirus status using the catalog of TCR beta chain sequences. TCRdb mirrors the immuneACCESS table, restricted to in-frame sequences. Some clones are absent from its copies; in checked studies, under half trace to an unresolved V gene, and the reason for the others is unknown. The V and J calls and clone size come from that table; D and trimming were worked out from the DNA. For this sample the table gives 95,000 to 120,000 clones, of which 70% to 85% were detected only once. The ten largest make up 3% to 3.5% of the sample. Comments on this clone: Its antigen is unknown. No base qualities exist here, and no much larger clone lies one base off it.

Donors formed part of the validation cohort, which comprised about 120 subjects and was distinct from the first cohort of 666 subjects. The full study reports these points: The classifier was reported to diagnose cytomegalovirus status with high specificity and sensitivity in both the original and validation cohorts. The study gave a list of over 150 TCR beta chains associated with cytomegalovirus. In vitro tests confirmed that a few of the cytomegalovirus-associated TCR beta chains recognize cytomegalovirus antigens. Of the cluster scores, around 95% were above 0 in a later analysis, which found that TCRs clustered in the first cohort also tended to co-occur in the 120 validation repertoires. A later analysis lacked HLA typing for the validation cohort, so it scored co-occurrence in that cohort across all 120 or so repertoires. The authors suggested that the approach could potentially be generalized to other disease states and immunological phenotypes. Most TCR sequences were observed very rarely across donors, whereas some public TCRs were present in many individuals.

Inclusive of the bounding cysteine and phenylalanine, the CDR3 is 15 residues long. Only CDR3 DNA is held: 45 bases, read in frame from base 1. V and J are trimmed by 4 bases and 3 bases, and the gene matches miss 6 bases of the junction. Sequences MNHNS (CDR1) and SASEGT (CDR2) are obtained from the germline V gene. Recombination connected TRBV6-1 to TRBJ2-5; the junction holds 9 bases that match TRBD2. The receptor's source is a woman aged 18-29 years in good health and CMV-seronegative. The sample consisted of PBMCs. Here is the DNA: TGTGCCAGCAGTGCCTCAGCGGGGGGAAAAGAGACCCAGTACTTC. Its protein is CASSASAGGKETQYF.